The 12 T cell receptor beta chains below all came from one sample that was sequenced in a study of blood T cell repertoires in COVID-19. Produced via immunoSEQ multiplex PCR; TCRdb's table is partial and in-frame only. The sample shows some 330,000 clones, just over 85% of them seen only once. The sequenced sample consisted of PBMCs or T cells enriched from blood (not recorded which). The receptors were gathered from a man aged 30 to 45 who had recovered from COVID-19.

This clone was recorded a few times. The rearrangement joins TRBV4-1 to TRBJ1-5; 7 positions agree with TRBD1. V gave up 4 bases and J gave up 4 bases; unmatched junction bases: 4. Germline V CDR1 and CDR2: MGHRA, YSYEKL. This CDR3 region has 14 residues. The CDR3 sequence is CASSPDRTNQPQHF. The CDR3 DNA reads as TGCGCCAGCAGCCCGGACAGGACGAATCAGCCCCAGCATTTT.

This clone was counted between two and nine times. The J gene is TRBJ2-1, the V gene TRBV15; TRBD1 agrees at 9 bases. Germline CDR1 and CDR2: LNHNV and YYDKDF (reference sequence). This CDR3 contains 18 residues. With 0 bases clipped from V and 4 bases from J, the junction kept 10 bases outside the gene matches. The CDR3 protein is CATSRERGGQGEYNEQFF. The CDR3 coding sequence is TGTGCCACCAGCAGAGAGAGAGGGGGACAGGGTGAATACAATGAGCAGTTCTTC.

This rearrangement joins TRBV12-3 or TRBV12-4 to TRBJ2-2, with D maybe TRBD1 (5 bases). The CDR3 runs 13 residues. V lost 3 bases and J 4 bases, leaving 6 bases between the germline ends. The CDR3 region is CASSFQGTGELFF. The CDR3 bases are TGTGCCAGCAGTTTCCAGGGCACCGGGGAGCTGTTTTTT.

This chain connects TRBV9 to TRBJ2-5; D may be TRBD2 (6 bases). CDR3 length: 15 residues. Trimming left V 0 bases short and J 1 base short, with 10 bases between. The germline V gene encodes CDR1 SGDLS and CDR2 YYNGEE. The CDR3 DNA reads as TGTGCCAGCAGCGTAGAGGAGACTAGCCAAGAGACCCAGTACTTC. Its translation: CASSVEETSQETQYF.

The rearrangement joins TRBV7-9 to TRBJ1-2; TRBD1 matches at 9 bases. The length of the CDR3 is 19 residues. Germline CDR1 is SEHNR and CDR2 is FQNEAQ (reference sequence). The J segment lost 4 bases and the V segment lost 2 bases, leaving 17 bases of the junction unmatched. In nucleotides, the CDR3 is TGTGCCAGCAGCTTAATTACGCCCGCCGGGACAGGGTGGTTCTATGGCTACACCTTC. It translates to CASSLITPAGTGWFYGYTF.

This chain uses TRBV19 with TRBJ1-2; D is uncertain. With 3 bases removed from V and 4 bases from J, the gap between germline ends came to 12 bases. This CDR3 comprises 14 residues. Per the germline V gene, CDR1 is LNHDA and CDR2 is SQIVND (reference sequence). CDR3 loop: CASSIDRRGYGYTF. The CDR3 DNA is TGTGCCAGTAGTATTGACCGGCGGGGCTATGGCTACACCTTC.

V is TRBV19 and J is TRBJ2-5, with 11 nucleotides matching TRBD2. V lost 4 bases and J lost 4; bases outside the gene matches: 5. The germline V gene encodes CDR1 LNHDA and CDR2 SQIVND (reference sequence). The CDR3 runs 15 residues. The CDR3 DNA sequence: TGTGCCAGTAGTAGCATAGCGGGAGGGGGAGAGACCCAGTACTTC. Protein sequence: CASSSIAGGGETQYF. The full variable domain, in which reference TRBV19 and TRBJ2-5 provide the parts outside the CDR3, is DGGITQSPKYLFRKEGQNVTLSCEQNLNHDAMYWYRQDPGQGLRLIYYSQIVNDFQKGDIAEGYSVSREKKESFPLTVTSAQKNPTAFYLCASSSIAGGGETQYFGPGTRLLVL.

This clone was found once. The chain links TRBV4-1 to TRBJ2-1; 10 bases are a match to TRBD2. The germline CDR1 and CDR2 sequences are MGHRA and YSYEKL. V was clipped by 0 bases and J by 4 bases; unmatched bases: 3. The CDR3 is 16 residues long. CDR3 residues: CASSQDTLAGYNEQFF. The CDR3 bases are TGCGCCAGCAGCCAAGACACACTAGCGGGATACAATGAGCAGTTCTTC.

The rearrangement uses TRBV11-3 and TRBJ1-1, with 7 bases aligning to TRBD1. V was clipped by 6 bases and J by 8 bases; unmatched bases: 3. The CDR3 totals 11 residues. Germline CDR1 reads SGHNT; CDR2 reads YENEEA. CDR3 protein: CASRRQGEAFF. DNA for the CDR3: TGTGCCAGCAGGCGACAGGGCGAAGCTTTCTTT.

This clone was seen a single time. V usage is TRBV16 and J usage is TRBJ1-1; D is uncertain. The CDR3 totals 14 residues. The V gene's germline CDR1 is KGHSY and CDR2 FQNENV. Trimming left V 4 bases short and J 2 bases short, with 11 bases between. The CDR3 loop reads CASSPEHANTEAFF. The DNA of the CDR3 is TGTGCCAGCAGCCCCGAGCACGCAAACACTGAAGCTTTCTTT. Complete variable domain (other parts from reference TRBV16 and TRBJ1-1): GEEVAQTPKHLVRGEGQKAKLYCAPIKGHSYVFWYQQVLKNEFKFLISFQNENVFDETGMPKERFSAKCLPNSPCSLEIQATKLEDSAVYFCASSPEHANTEAFFGQGTRLTVV.

The chain couples TRBV6-5 to TRBJ1-4; 7 nucleotides line up with TRBD1. The length of the CDR3 is 15 residues. Germline V gene data show CDR1 as MNHEY and CDR2 as SVGAGI. V shed 6 bases and J 3 bases; nucleotides not matched to a gene: 7. The DNA of the CDR3 is TGTGCCAGCAGGGGGACCGGGACAGCTAATGAAAAACTGTTTTTT. This codes for CASRGTGTANEKLFF.

CDR3 coding DNA: TGTGCCAGCAGCTTATATGGACAGGGGACTTCTGAAGCTTTCTTT. Its protein product is CASSLYGQGTSEAFF. V and J are TRBV11-3 and TRBJ1-1; 9 nucleotides line up with TRBD1. With V trimmed by 2 bases and J by 6 bases, 7 bases remained unmatched. The germline CDR1 and CDR2 sequences are SGHNT and YENEEA. The CDR3 length is 15 residues. Together with reference TRBV11-3 and TRBJ1-1, the CDR3 gives the full variable domain: EAGVVQSPRYKIIEKKQPVAFWCNPISGHNTLYWYLQNLGQGPELLIRYENEEAVDDSQLPKDRFSAERLKGVDSTLKIQPAELGDSAVYLCASSLYGQGTSEAFFGQGTRLTVV.